This T cell receptor beta chain is drawn from a study of technical replicates of blood from a handful of donors. Profiling relied on immunoSEQ multiplex PCR, and the TCRdb table lists in-frame clones only, not all of them. The sample lists some 68,000 clones, around 90% seen once, with roughly 0.33% in the top ten. This CDR3 is 15 amino acids long. This TCR came from a human donor in good health. The sequencing input was T cells isolated from PBMCs. The chain combines TRBV1 with TRBJ2-1; the DNA was not compared with TRBD2, the D call given in the table. TRBV1 has pseudogene status. CDR3 residues: CTSSLAPNTNNEQFF. The CDR3 coding sequence is TGCACCAGCAGCCTAGCGCCTAACACGAACAATGAGCAGTTCTTC.